This T cell receptor beta chain was identified during a study of identifying expanded T cells in peripheral blood. Germline loops: CDR1 SEHNR, CDR2 FQNEAQ (reference sequence). The CDR3 runs 16 residues. The V gene end was trimmed by 0 bases and the J gene end by 5 bases; junction bases not matched to a gene: 10. Generated by immunoSEQ multiplex PCR, the TCRdb table keeps only in-frame clones and is missing some. The sample includes around 63,000 clones, approximately 87% of them seen just once. This TCR was recovered from a person between 18 and 75 years old in good health. The V and J genes are TRBV7-9 and TRBJ2-7; 7 positions match TRBD2. The sequenced material came from blood. The CDR3 region has the DNA TGTGCCAGCAGCTTAGCCGCGAGTTGGGGGGGTAACGAGCAGTACTTC. The encoded protein is CASSLAASWGGNEQYF.